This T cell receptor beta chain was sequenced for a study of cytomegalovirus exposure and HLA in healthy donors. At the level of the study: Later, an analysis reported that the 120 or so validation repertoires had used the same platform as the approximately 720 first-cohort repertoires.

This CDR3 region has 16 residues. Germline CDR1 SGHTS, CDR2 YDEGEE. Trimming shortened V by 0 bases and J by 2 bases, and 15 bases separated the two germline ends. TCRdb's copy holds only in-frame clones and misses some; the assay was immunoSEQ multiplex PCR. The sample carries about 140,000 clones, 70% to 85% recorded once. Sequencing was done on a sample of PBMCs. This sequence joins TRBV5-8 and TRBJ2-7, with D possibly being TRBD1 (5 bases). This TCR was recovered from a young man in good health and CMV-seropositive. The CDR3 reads CASSLASRAITYEQYF. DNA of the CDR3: TGTGCCAGCAGCTTGGCCTCCAGGGCCATCACCTACGAGCAGTACTTC.